This passage covers 26 T cell receptor beta chains from one sample sequenced in a study of cytomegalovirus exposure and HLA in healthy donors. 60 Vbeta and 13 Jbeta primers were used in PCR. The repertoire was sequenced with immunoSEQ multiplex PCR; TCRdb's copy has only in-frame clones and lacks some. The top ten hold 1% of the sample, which has around 180,000 clones, about 85% seen once. What was sequenced was PBMCs. The receptor source for this set is a boy aged 2-15 years in good health and CMV-seronegative.

The CDR3 DNA reads TGTGCCAGCAGTTTCCAGGGTCGGTATGGCTACACCTTC. Protein product: CASSFQGRYGYTF. The chain employs TRBV27 and TRBJ1-2; tentative D call: TRBD1 (5 bases). This CDR3 has 13 residues. Germline CDR1 and CDR2: MNHEY and SMNVEV (reference sequence). V was clipped by 3 bases and J by 5 bases, with 10 bases between them.

The rearrangement joins TRBV19 to TRBJ1-5; D gene uncertain. The germline V gene encodes CDR1 LNHDA and CDR2 SQIVND (reference sequence). The CDR3 covers 15 residues. The ends were cut back, 5 bases at V and 1 base at J, with 12 bases in the middle. The CDR3 coding sequence is TGTGCCAGTAGTCCGGACGGACTCAGCAATCAGCCCCAGCATTTT. Translation: CASSPDGLSNQPQHF. The complete variable domain, with remaining parts taken from reference TRBV19 and TRBJ1-5, reads DGGITQSPKYLFRKEGQNVTLSCEQNLNHDAMYWYRQDPGQGLRLIYYSQIVNDFQKGDIAEGYSVSREKKESFPLTVTSAQKNPTAFYLCASSPDGLSNQPQHFGDGTRLSIL.

As to this clone: One end of the junction does not line up with germline, which may come from a read error. The V and J genes are TRBV7-9 and TRBJ1-2; TRBD1 matches at 8 bases. CDR3 size: 16 residues. Germline V gene data show CDR1 as SEHNR and CDR2 as FQNEAQ (reference sequence). CDR3: CSSSHNTGGVYYGYTF. The DNA of the CDR3 is TGTTCCAGCAGCCACAATACAGGGGGGGTATACTATGGCTACACCTTC. Full variable domain (outside the CDR3, taken from reference TRBV7-9 and TRBJ1-2): DTGVSQNPRHKITKRGQNVTFRCDPISEHNRLYWYRQTLGQGPEFLTYFQNEAQLEKSRLLSDRFSAERPKGSFSTLEIQRTEQGDSAMYLCSSSHNTGGVYYGYTFGSGTRLTVV.

The genes are TRBV2 and TRBJ1-2, with D perhaps TRBD1 (6 bases). The germline V gene has CDR1 SNHLY and CDR2 FYNNEI. This CDR3 comprises 12 residues. Trimming took off 6 bases at V and 4 bases at J, with 9 bases between the two ends. The CDR3 region has the DNA TGTGCCAGCAGGCAGACAGGCTATGGCTACACCTTC. Protein product: CASRQTGYGYTF.

The chain links TRBV2 to TRBJ2-7, with D possibly TRBD2 on 5 matching bases. This CDR3 region has 14 residues. V was cut by 6 bases and J by 2 bases, with 14 bases left in between. The germline CDR1 and CDR2 sequences are SNHLY and FYNNEI. CDR3 in amino acids: CASSEGKGAYEQYV. In DNA form, the CDR3 reads TGTGCCAGCAGCGAGGGAAAGGGAGCCTACGAGCAGTACGTC.

The rearrangement uses TRBV6-6 and TRBJ2-1; 8 nucleotides match TRBD1. Germline loops: CDR1 MNHNY, CDR2 SVGAGI (reference sequence). The CDR3 consists of 14 residues. Trimming took 1 base from V and 12 from J; bases not matched to a gene: 8. The CDR3 loop reads CASSYYQTGAGQFF. In DNA form, the CDR3 reads TGTGCCAGCAGTTACTACCAGACAGGGGCGGGGCAGTTCTTC.

J is TRBJ1-1 and V is TRBV30; 11 bases are shared with TRBD1. There are 13 residues in the CDR3. Trimming cost V 4 bases and J 5 bases; bases outside gene matches: 3. Germline V gene sequence: CDR1 GTSNPN, CDR2 SVGIG (reference sequence). The CDR3 coding sequence is TGTGCCTGGAATAGGGACAGGGGGACTGAAGCTTTCTTT. As protein: CAWNRDRGTEAFF.

V gene TRBV29-1 combines with J gene TRBJ1-2, with D perhaps TRBD1 (5 bases). The CDR3 is 12 amino acids. V was shortened by 8 bases and J by 8 bases, with 18 bases between the two germline ends. Germline V gene sequence: CDR1 SQVTM, CDR2 ANQGSEA. The CDR3 loop reads CSCRAAGDGYTF. DNA of the CDR3: TGCAGCTGCAGGGCCGCGGGGGACGGCTACACCTTC.

The chain combines TRBV4-2 with TRBJ2-5; TRBD2 matches 11 bases. Germline CDR1 is LGHNA and CDR2 is YNFKEQ. CDR3 length: 16 amino acids. The junction had 9 bases not matched to a gene; V was cut back by 4 bases and J by 5 bases. For the CDR3, the DNA is TGTGCCAGCAGCCCTAGCGGGGGGCCTAAGGGGGAGACCCAGTACTTC. It is translated as CASSPSGGPKGETQYF.

The genes are TRBV9 and TRBJ1-1; perhaps TRBD1 as D (6 bases). This CDR3 contains 16 residues. With 2 bases removed from V and 0 bases from J, the gap between germline ends came to 14 bases. Germline CDR1 reads SGDLS; CDR2 reads YYNGEE. Here the CDR3 DNA reads TGTGCCAGCAGCGTTTTAGGTGCAGGGGTGAACACTGAAGCTTTCTTT. It codes for CASSVLGAGVNTEAFF.

The rearrangement links TRBV5-1 to TRBJ1-5; no clear D gene. The CDR3 contains 14 residues. V lost 2 bases and J 1 base, leaving 7 bases between the germline ends. CDR1 and CDR2 from the germline V gene are SGHRS and YFSETQ. The CDR3: CASSLSGSNQPQHF. The DNA for the CDR3 is TGCGCCAGCAGCTTATCAGGAAGCAATCAGCCCCAGCATTTT.

V usage is TRBV15 and J usage is TRBJ1-4; TRBD1 matches at 8 bases. V trimming: 6 bases; J trimming: 0 bases; junction bases outside the gene matches: 6. Germline V gene data show CDR1 as LNHNV and CDR2 as YYDKDF (reference sequence). The CDR3 consists of 16 residues. In nucleotides, the CDR3 is TGTGCCACCAGTCGGGACAGGCCGGCAACTAATGAAAAACTGTTTTTT. This codes for CATSRDRPATNEKLFF.

The J gene is TRBJ1-5, the V gene TRBV7-2, with D possibly matching TRBD1 (6 bases). CDR1 SGHTA and CDR2 FQGNSA come from the germline V gene. This CDR3 has 15 residues. Between the trimmed V and J ends, which lost 5 bases and 7 bases, there was a span of 18 bases. The CDR3 nucleotides are TGTGCCAGCAGCCAGGGGCCCAGCGCAGGCCAGCCCCAGCATTTT. Translated, it gives CASSQGPSAGQPQHF.

The rearrangement uses TRBV6-1 and TRBJ1-5, with 7 bases aligning to TRBD1. J lost 0 bases, V lost 6 bases, and 5 bases had no gene match. Germline loops: CDR1 MNHNS, CDR2 SASEGT. CDR3 length equals 15 residues. Here the CDR3 DNA reads TGTGCCAGCAGACAGGGGTCTAATAGCAATCAGCCCCAGCATTTT. Its translation is CASRQGSNSNQPQHF.

The V gene is TRBV18, the J gene TRBJ1-6; D not certain. The V gene lost 1 base and the J gene lost 8 bases, with 6 bases spanning the gap. The CDR3 is 13 residues long. CDR1 is KGHSH and CDR2 is LQKENI in the germline V gene. The CDR3 reads CASSPHSDSPLHF. CDR3 bases: TGTGCCAGCTCACCACATAGCGATTCACCCCTCCACTTT.

This clone was observed a few times. V and J are TRBV7-6 and TRBJ2-1; 9 nucleotides match TRBD2. CDR3 length: 16 residues. V shed 0 bases, J shed 8 bases, and the junction held 8 bases outside the gene matches. CDR1 SGHVS and CDR2 FNYEAQ come from the germline V gene. CDR3 DNA: TGTGCCAGCAGCTTAGCGGTTAGCGGGGGTTTTTATGAGCAGTTCTTC. Residues: CASSLAVSGGFYEQFF.

V usage is TRBV23-1 and J usage is TRBJ1-1, with D perhaps matching TRBD1 (5 bases). TRBV23-1 is an ORF, with its function uncertain. V lost 8 bases and J lost 0, with 16 bases in between. The CDR3 extends over 15 amino acids. For the CDR3, the DNA is TGCGCCAGCCCATCAAACGGGGGGGTGAACACTGAAGCTTTCTTT. This encodes CASPSNGGVNTEAFF.

The chain carries TRBV18 and TRBJ2-5, with D tentatively TRBD2 (5 bases). Per germline, CDR1 KGHSH and CDR2 LQKENI. The CDR3 contains 14 residues. V lost 1 base to trimming and J lost 2 bases, with 8 bases between them. CDR3 region: CASSPRRVQETQYF. CDR3 DNA: TGTGCCAGCTCACCACGGCGGGTTCAAGAGACCCAGTACTTC. The complete variable domain, with remaining parts taken from reference TRBV18 and TRBJ2-5, reads NAGVMQNPRHLVRRRGQEARLRCSPMKGHSHVYWYRQLPEEGLKFMVYLQKENIIDESGMPKERFSAEFPKEGPSILRIQQVVRGDSAAYFCASSPRRVQETQYFGPGTRLLVL.

The rearrangement joins TRBV2 to TRBJ1-1; 12 positions match TRBD1. This CDR3 spans 14 amino acids. Germline CDR1 SNHLY, CDR2 FYNNEI. V dropped 8 bases and J dropped 8; count of bases not matched to a gene: 9. DNA for the CDR3: TGTGCCAGCCTCCTATCCGGGACAGGGGGCGAAGCTTTCTTT. It translates to CASLLSGTGGEAFF.

The rearrangement uses TRBV5-1 and TRBJ2-3; 7 nucleotides align to TRBD1. With 1 base clipped from V and 6 bases from J, the junction kept 2 bases outside the gene matches. CDR3 length: 13 amino acids. Looked up from germline, CDR1 is SGHRS and CDR2 is YFSETQ. In DNA form, the CDR3 reads TGCGCCAGCAGCTTGCAACAGGGGGATACGCAGTATTTT. As protein: CASSLQQGDTQYF.

The CDR3 is CASSLMGPNEQYF. The DNA of the CDR3 is TGCGCCAGCAGCTTGATGGGCCCTAACGAGCAGTACTTC. The chain employs TRBV5-1 and TRBJ2-7; D is undetermined. The CDR3 spans 13 residues. V was clipped by 1 base and J by 5 bases, with 10 bases between them. The germline V gene encodes CDR1 SGHRS and CDR2 YFSETQ.

The chain combines TRBV6-6 with TRBJ2-5; 10 bases map to TRBD2. The CDR3 length is 13 residues. Germline CDR1 MNHNY, CDR2 SVGAGI (reference sequence). J lost 5 bases, V lost 10 bases, and 7 bases had no gene match. Here the CDR3 DNA reads TGTGCCAACTCCCGGACTAGCGGCGAGACCCAGTACTTC. Translating it yields CANSRTSGETQYF.

The CDR3 region is CASRPQGDPYEQYV. The DNA of the CDR3 is TGTGCCAGCAGACCACAGGGGGACCCCTACGAGCAGTACGTC. This sequence joins TRBV6-1 and TRBJ2-7; 8 nucleotides match TRBD1. Germline values: CDR1 MNHNS, CDR2 SASEGT. This CDR3 region has 14 residues. The ends lost 6 bases at V and 2 bases at J; junction bases unmatched: 6.

The genes are TRBV5-6 and TRBJ1-4; D is uncertain. This CDR3 region has 16 residues. The V gene lost 2 bases and the J gene lost 1 base, with 12 bases spanning the gap. CDR1 SGHDT and CDR2 YYEEEE come from the germline V gene. CDR3 nucleotide sequence: TGTGCCAGCAGCTTCAGGTCAGCCGAAACTAATGAAAAACTGTTTTTT. Protein sequence: CASSFRSAETNEKLFF. The complete variable domain, with remaining parts taken from reference TRBV5-6 and TRBJ1-4, reads DAGVTQSPTHLIKTRGQQVTLRCSPKSGHDTVSWYQQALGQGPQFIFQYYEEEERQRGNFPDRFSGHQFPNYSSELNVNALLLGDSALYLCASSFRSAETNEKLFFGSGTQLSVL.

The chain employs TRBV6-5 and TRBJ2-7; TRBD1 matches 7 bases. Germline V gives CDR1 MNHEY, CDR2 SVGAGI. The CDR3 is 15 residues long. The ends lost 5 bases at V and 1 base at J; junction bases unmatched: 8. CDR3 sequence: CASSNDRAPSYEQYV. The CDR3 coding sequence is TGTGCCAGCAGTAACGACAGGGCCCCATCCTACGAGCAGTACGTC.

This clone showed up just once. This chain links TRBV19 with TRBJ1-2; D unresolved. The CDR3 has 12 amino acids. V was pared by 9 bases and J by 5 bases, with 13 bases between. CDR1 and CDR2 (germline): LNHDA, SQIVND (reference sequence). The CDR3 sequence: CASQTLGYGYTF. The CDR3 DNA reads as TGTGCCAGCCAGACCCTAGGTTATGGCTACACCTTC.